The present T cell receptor (beta chain) was sequenced within a study of control samples from healthy donors and cancer patients. The CDR3 sequence is 14 residues long. After removal of 4 bases from V and 0 bases from J, the junction contained 3 bases not matched to a gene. Germline V gives CDR1 SGHRS, CDR2 YFSETQ. Clones were sequenced by immunoSEQ multiplex PCR, and TCRdb holds only the in-frame ones, with some missing. Among around 130,000 clones, around nine tenths were seen once, and the ten largest hold about 12%. Sequencing was done on a sample of blood. The receptor was derived from a man younger than 40 in good health. This rearrangement joins TRBV5-1 to TRBJ1-2; 7 bases agree with TRBD1. The CDR3 loop reads CASSPDRANYGYTF. The CDR3 bases are TGCGCCAGCAGCCCAGACAGGGCTAACTATGGCTACACCTTC. The full variable domain, rest sourced from reference TRBV5-1 and TRBJ1-2, is KAGVTQTPRYLIKTRGQQVTLSCSPISGHRSVSWYQQTPGQGLQFLFEYFSETQRNKGNFPGRFSGRQFSNSRSEMNVSTLELGDSALYLCASSPDRANYGYTFGSGTRLTVV.